Shown below are 6 T cell receptor beta chains from a single sample sequenced in a study of T-cell reconstitution after alpha-beta-depleted transplantation in children (dated by TCRdb to 2016 to 2017). The treatment or condition label, read with the paper, signifies: allogeneic hematopoietic cell transplantation with graft depleted of TCRalphabeta T cells and CD19 B cells. Libraries were prepared through PCR. Sequencing relied on an Illumina HiSeq 2500. To normalize quantification of the TCRbeta repertoire, the TCR libraries were built with molecular barcoding that relied on unique molecular identifiers. The public reads were reanalyzed by TCRdb: fastp trimming at Q25, MiXCR alignment, in-frame beta chains only. One record per CDR3 amino acid sequence lists the most common genes and DNA. This sample gives 330,000 or so distinct CDR3 sequences in total; about 9.4% of them show up just once. The top ten clones comprise less than 8% of the sample.

Sequencing was performed on PBMCs, taken before TCRalphabeta/CD19-depleted stem cell transplant. Receptor source: a boy under two years old with acute myeloid leukemia, due to receive a stem cell transplant.

This clonotype was detected a few times. The genes are TRBV3-1 and TRBJ2-3, with 8 bases aligning to TRBD2. The CDR3 loop spans 16 amino acids. Germline CDR1 reads LGHDT; CDR2 reads YNNKEL (reference sequence). Trimming cost V 4 bases and J 6 bases; bases outside gene matches: 12. The CDR3 spells CASSLRESGSRDTQYF. CDR3 nucleotides: TGTGCCAGCAGCCTAAGGGAGAGCGGGAGCAGGGATACGCAGTATTTT.

The CDR3 nucleotides read TGCGCCAGCAGCTTGGGGGACAGGCTGGGGACTAATGAAAAACTGTTTTTT. It is translated as CASSLGDRLGTNEKLFF. This chain links TRBV5-1 with TRBJ1-4, with 8 bases matching TRBD1. CDR1 is SGHRS and CDR2 is YFSETQ in the germline V gene. V was pared by 0 bases and J by 2 bases, with 6 bases of the junction left unmatched. The CDR3 sequence is 17 residues long.

Regarding this clonotype: A much larger clone differs from this one at a single base, so this may be a read error. This chain uses TRBV7-2 with TRBJ2-1, with TRBD2 as a possible D gene (5 bases). Germline V gene data show CDR1 as SGHTA and CDR2 as FQGNSA. This CDR3 region has 15 residues. The ends were cut back, 5 bases at V and 8 bases at J, with 19 bases in the middle. CDR3 nucleotides: TGTGCCAGCAGCCCCCTTGGGCGGGCATACTATGAGCAGTTCTTC. Translated: CASSPLGRAYYEQFF.

With regard to this clonotype: This sequence may be a read error, since a much larger clone differs from it by one base. This chain uses TRBV13 with TRBJ2-2; D is possibly TRBD1 (6 bases). Germline V gives CDR1 PRHDT, CDR2 FYEKMQ (reference sequence). This CDR3 spans 14 amino acids. CDR3: CASSEYRVTGERFF. The CDR3 DNA is TGTGCCAGCAGCGAATACAGGGTCACCGGGGAGCGGTTTTTT.

The table lists this clonotype with many counts. V gene TRBV20-1 combines with J gene TRBJ2-7; D is unresolved. Germline V gene sequence: CDR1 DFQATT, CDR2 SNEGSKA (reference sequence). V was pared by 4 bases and J by 5 bases, with 18 bases between. The CDR3 has 14 amino acids. Here the CDR3 reads CSANYKGLNDEQYF. CDR3 DNA: TGCAGTGCTAATTATAAAGGGCTCAACGACGAGCAGTACTTC.

Notes on this clonotype: Being one base from a much bigger clone, this may be a read error. V and J are TRBV11-2 and TRBJ2-4, with a weak D call TRBD2 (5 bases). The CDR3 sequence is 15 residues long. Germline CDR1 is SGHAT and CDR2 is FQNNGV. The CDR3 DNA is TGTGCCAGCAGCTTAAACTGGCTAGCCAAAAACATTCTGTACTTC. Its translation: CASSLNWLAKNILYF.